This T cell receptor beta chain comes out of a study of shared clonotypes between healthy human individuals. The table came from immunoSEQ multiplex PCR; TCRdb's copy has only in-frame clones and leaves some out. Of fewer than 1.8 million clones in the sample, approximately 98.5% are singletons; the top ten hold over 0.3%. Trimming stripped 1 base from V and 8 bases from J, with 15 bases between. In germline, CDR1 is SGHAT, CDR2 FQNNGV. This CDR3 spans 15 amino acids. The chain recombines TRBV11-2 with TRBJ1-3, with a weak D call TRBD1 (5 bases). This TCR came from a man aged 25 to 40 in good health. The specimen was naive CD4+ T cells sorted from blood. As for subset: CD45RA+ positively selected. The CDR3, as DNA: TGTGCCAGCAGCTTAGGATATTGGGGCCCGGACACCATATATTTT. Protein: CASSLGYWGPDTIYF.